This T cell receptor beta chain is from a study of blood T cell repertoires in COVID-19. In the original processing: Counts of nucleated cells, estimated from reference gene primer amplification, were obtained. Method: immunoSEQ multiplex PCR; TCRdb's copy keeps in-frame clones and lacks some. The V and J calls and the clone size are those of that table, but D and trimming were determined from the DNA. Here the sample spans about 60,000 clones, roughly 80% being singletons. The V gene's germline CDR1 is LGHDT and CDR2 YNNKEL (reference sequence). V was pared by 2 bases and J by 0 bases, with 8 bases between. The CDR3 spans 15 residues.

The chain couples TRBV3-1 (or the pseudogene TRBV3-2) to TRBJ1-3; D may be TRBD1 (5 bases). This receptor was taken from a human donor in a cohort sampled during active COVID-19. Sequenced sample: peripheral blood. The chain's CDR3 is CASSQSTVSGNTIYF. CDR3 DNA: TGTGCCAGCAGCCAATCGACAGTCTCTGGAAACACCATATATTTT.